This T cell receptor (beta chain) was captured in a study of cytomegalovirus exposure and HLA in healthy donors. Findings of the study overall: The tendency of first-cohort TCR clusters to co-occur in the roughly 130 validation repertoires emerged from a later analysis. Testing in vitro showed a few CMV-associated chains specific for CMV antigens.

Unmatched junction bases numbered 8, after V lost 1 base and J lost 5 bases. From germline, CDR1 is SGHVT and CDR2 SQSDAQ. The CDR3 extends over 18 amino acids. Donors were drawn from the approximately 130-subject validation cohort, separate from the roughly 700-subject first cohort. Clones were sequenced by immunoSEQ multiplex PCR, and TCRdb holds only the in-frame ones, with some missing. Of around 250,000 clones listed, around 91% are singletons. Comment on this clone: As yet, its antigen is unknown.

The sample was PBMCs. The chain combines TRBV7-4 with TRBJ2-5; 15 bases map to TRBD2. The receptor was derived from a woman under 30 in good health and CMV-seronegative. The CDR3 DNA reads as TGTGCCAGCAGCTTAGGTCCATGGACTAGCGGGGGGGCTGAGACCCAGTACTTC. Translating gives CASSLGPWTSGGAETQYF.